The clone carrying this T cell receptor beta chain was observed a few times. Its matching antigen is unknown. This sample was taken from a study of regulatory T cells in long-lasting Graves disease. Notes on the study in general: Lower TCR diversity characterized persistent Graves' patients relative to newly diagnosed patients. There were preferences for TRBV28, TRBJ1-2 and TRBJ2-5 in persistent disease.

Library construction for TCR beta used iRepertoire HTBI primers and Arm-PCR of CDR3 regions. TCRdb ran MiXCR on the multiplex PCR reads and lists one entry per CDR3 protein. In the table there are 400,000 to 450,000 distinct CDR3 sequences, 23% of which are singletons. The sample's time point: persistent/refractory GD, antithyroid drugs over 5 years with positive TRAb. Extracted RNA from PBMCs served as the source of the TCR library. Graves' disease diagnosis was established per American Thyroid Association guidelines. EDTA tubes received around 9 milliliters of drawn peripheral blood. Looked up from germline, CDR1 is MNHEY and CDR2 is SVGAGI. V lost 2 bases, J lost 3 bases, and 8 bases lay in between. CDR3 length: 13 amino acids.

The chain joins TRBV6-5 to TRBJ2-7; TRBD1 is a possible D gene (5 bases). This sequence originates from a female donor with Graves disease. The material was peripheral blood mononuclear cells (PBMCs), obtained when the disease was refractory, from a patient treated with antithyroid drugs. The CDR3 sequence: CASSYRQNYEQYF. The CDR3 DNA follows: TGTGCCAGCAGTTACAGACAGAACTACGAGCAGTACTTC.